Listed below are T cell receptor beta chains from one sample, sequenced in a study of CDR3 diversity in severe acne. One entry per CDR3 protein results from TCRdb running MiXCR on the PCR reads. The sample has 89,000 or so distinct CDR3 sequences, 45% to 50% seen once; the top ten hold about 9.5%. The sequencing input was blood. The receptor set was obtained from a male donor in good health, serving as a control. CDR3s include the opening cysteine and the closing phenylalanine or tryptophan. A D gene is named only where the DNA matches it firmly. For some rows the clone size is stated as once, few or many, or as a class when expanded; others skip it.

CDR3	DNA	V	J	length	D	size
CATSRGSTDTQYF	TGTGCCACCAGTCGGGGCAGCACAGATACGCAGTATTTT	TRBV24-1	TRBJ2-3	13	.	few
CASSYSGGTTRETQYF	TGTGCCAGCAGTTACTCGGGGGGTACCACCCGAGAGACCCAGTACTTC	TRBV6-5	TRBJ2-5	16	.	.
CATSDSYISRGTQYF	TGTGCCACCAGTGATTCTTACATTTCACGGGGGACCCAGTACTTC	TRBV24-1	TRBJ2-5	15	.	few
CASNRDSYNEQFF	TGTGCCAGCAACCGGGACAGCTACAATGAGCAGTTCTTC	TRBV28	TRBJ2-1	13	TRBD1	many
CASSDGQRGGGTDTQYF	TGTGCCAGCAGTGACGGACAGCGGGGCGGGGGGACAGATACGCAGTATTTT	TRBV2	TRBJ2-3	17	TRBD2	once
CASSETTGGEAFF	TGTGCCAGCAGTGAGACTACAGGGGGTGAAGCTTTCTTT	TRBV6-1	TRBJ1-1	13	TRBD1	few
CASSINQNTIYF	TGTGCCAGTAGTATAAACCAAAACACCATATATTTT	TRBV19	TRBJ1-3	12	.	many
CASSSRPLYEQYF	TGTGCCAGCAGTTCCCGACCGCTCTACGAGCAGTACTTC	TRBV6-1	TRBJ2-7	13	.	few
CASSLGVPTDTQYF	TGTGCCAGCAGCTTAGGAGTTCCCACAGATACGCAGTATTTT	TRBV7-9	TRBJ2-3	14	.	.
CASSEEETQYF	TGTGCCAGCAGTGAAGAAGAGACCCAGTACTTC	TRBV25-1	TRBJ2-5	11	.	.
CATSPGQAYEQYF	TGTGCCACCAGCCCGGGACAGGCCTACGAGCAGTACTTC	TRBV10-3	TRBJ2-7	13	TRBD1	.
CASRRTGGSEKLFF	TGTGCCAGCAGGCGGACAGGGGGCAGTGAAAAACTGTTTTTT	TRBV6-5	TRBJ1-4	14	TRBD1	.
CASSLRGLGEQYF	TGTGCCAGCAGTTTGAGGGGGCTGGGGGAGCAGTACTTC	TRBV12-3/TRBV12-4	TRBJ2-7	13	TRBD1	many
CASTPYSGGQETQYF	TGTGCCAGCACTCCGTATAGCGGAGGACAGGAGACCCAGTACTTC	TRBV2	TRBJ2-5	15	.	.
CASSLGGRSQGEGEKLFF	TGCGCCAGCAGCTTGGGGGGAAGATCCCAGGGAGAAGGTGAAAAACTGTTTTTT	TRBV5-1	TRBJ1-4	18	.	many
CAISGASLLGGYTF	TGTGCCATCAGTGGAGCTTCCCTTCTGGGTGGCTACACCTTC	TRBV10-3	TRBJ1-2	14	.	many
CASSLARTYEQYF	TGTGCCAGCAGCTTAGCACGTACCTACGAGCAGTACTTC	TRBV11-3	TRBJ2-7	13	.	.
CASSSQGEETQYF	TGCGCCAGCAGCTCACAGGGGGAAGAGACCCAGTACTTC	TRBV5-1	TRBJ2-5	13	TRBD1	.
CASRPTWYTEAFF	TGTGCCAGCAGGCCGACGTGGTACACTGAAGCTTTCTTT	TRBV2	TRBJ1-1	13	.	few